This TCR beta chain stems from a study of early T cells in non-severe SARS-CoV-2 infection. Attached unique molecular identifiers marked individual cDNA molecules. TCRdb re-analysed the 5' RACE reads in MiXCR, keeping a single row per CDR3 protein. The repertoire holds 60,000 to 70,000 distinct CDR3 sequences, with around 4.9% as singletons. V was pared by 7 bases and J by 2 bases, with 14 bases of the junction left unmatched. The CDR3 is 17 amino acids. Germline CDR1 reads SGHTA; CDR2 reads FQGNSA. The J gene is TRBJ2-3, the V gene TRBV7-2, with 8 bases lining up with TRBD2. Sample: whole blood. The receptor comes from an adult who was a healthcare worker with PCR-confirmed SARS-CoV-2 infection or an uninfected control (not recorded which). The CDR3 DNA reads as TGTGCCAGCACCCCCGGGATCGGGACTAGGAACACAGATACGCAGTATTTT. It specifies CASTPGIGTRNTDTQYF.